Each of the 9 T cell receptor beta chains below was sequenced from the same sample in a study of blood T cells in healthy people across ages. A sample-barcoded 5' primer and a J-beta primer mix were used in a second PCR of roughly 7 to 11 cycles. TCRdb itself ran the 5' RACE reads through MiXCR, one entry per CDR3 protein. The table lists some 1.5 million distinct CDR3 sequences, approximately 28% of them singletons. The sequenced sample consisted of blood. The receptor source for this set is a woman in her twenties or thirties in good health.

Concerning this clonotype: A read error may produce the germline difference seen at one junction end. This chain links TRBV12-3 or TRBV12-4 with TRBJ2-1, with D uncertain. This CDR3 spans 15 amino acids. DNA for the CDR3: TGTGCCAGCAGCACGACTCGAAGCTCCCACAATGAGCAGTTCTTC. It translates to CASSTTRSSHNEQFF.

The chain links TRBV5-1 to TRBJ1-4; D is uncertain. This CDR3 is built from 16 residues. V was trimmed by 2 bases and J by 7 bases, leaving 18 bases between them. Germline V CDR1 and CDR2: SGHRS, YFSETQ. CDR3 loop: CASSFTATGGTEKLFF. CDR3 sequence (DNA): TGCGCCAGCAGCTTTACAGCCACCGGAGGTACTGAAAAACTGTTTTTT.

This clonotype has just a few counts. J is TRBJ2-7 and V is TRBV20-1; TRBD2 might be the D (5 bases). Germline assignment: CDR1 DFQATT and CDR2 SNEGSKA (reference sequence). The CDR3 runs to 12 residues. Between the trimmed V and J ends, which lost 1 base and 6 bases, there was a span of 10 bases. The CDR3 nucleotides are TGCAGTGCTAGAGGGTTAGCGCGCGAGCAGTACTTC. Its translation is CSARGLAREQYF.

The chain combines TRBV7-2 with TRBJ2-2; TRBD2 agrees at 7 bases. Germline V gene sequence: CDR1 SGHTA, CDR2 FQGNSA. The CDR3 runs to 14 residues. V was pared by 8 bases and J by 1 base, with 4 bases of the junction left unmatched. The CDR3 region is CASDPGGNTGELFF. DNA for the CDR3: TGTGCCAGCGACCCGGGAGGGAACACCGGGGAGCTGTTTTTT.

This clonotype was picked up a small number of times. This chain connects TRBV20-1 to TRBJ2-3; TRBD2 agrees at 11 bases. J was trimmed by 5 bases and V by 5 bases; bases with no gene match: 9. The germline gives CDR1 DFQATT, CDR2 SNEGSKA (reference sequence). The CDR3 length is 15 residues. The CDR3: CSAQGLAGGRDTQYF. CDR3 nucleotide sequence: TGCAGTGCTCAAGGGCTAGCGGGGGGTAGAGATACGCAGTATTTT.

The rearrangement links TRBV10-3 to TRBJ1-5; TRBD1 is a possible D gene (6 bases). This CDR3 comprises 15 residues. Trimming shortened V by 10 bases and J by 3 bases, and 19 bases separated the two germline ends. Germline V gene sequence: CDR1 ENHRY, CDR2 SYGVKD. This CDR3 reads CATKGGGGDNQPQHF. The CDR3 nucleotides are TGTGCCACCAAGGGTGGAGGGGGGGACAATCAGCCCCAGCATTTT.

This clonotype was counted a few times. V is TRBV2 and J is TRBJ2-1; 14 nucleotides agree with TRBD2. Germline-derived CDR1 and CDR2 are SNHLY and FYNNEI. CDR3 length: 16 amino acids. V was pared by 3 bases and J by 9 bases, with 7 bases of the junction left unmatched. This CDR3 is CASSEGLAGVQGEQFF. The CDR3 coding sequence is TGTGCCAGCAGTGAGGGACTAGCGGGAGTTCAGGGTGAGCAGTTCTTC.

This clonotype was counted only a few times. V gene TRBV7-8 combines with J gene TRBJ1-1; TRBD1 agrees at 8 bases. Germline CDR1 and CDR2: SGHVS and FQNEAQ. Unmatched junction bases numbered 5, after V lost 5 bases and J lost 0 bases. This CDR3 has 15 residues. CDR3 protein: CASSGRQGLNTEAFF. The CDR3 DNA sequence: TGTGCCAGCAGCGGGCGACAGGGGTTGAACACTGAAGCTTTCTTT.

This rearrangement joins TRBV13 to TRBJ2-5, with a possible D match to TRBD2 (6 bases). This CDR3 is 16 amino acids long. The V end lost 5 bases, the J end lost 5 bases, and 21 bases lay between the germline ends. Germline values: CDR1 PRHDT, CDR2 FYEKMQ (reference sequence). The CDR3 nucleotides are TGTGCCAGCAGCGTAAGTGTGGGTCGCGGGATTGAGACCCAGTACTTC. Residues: CASSVSVGRGIETQYF. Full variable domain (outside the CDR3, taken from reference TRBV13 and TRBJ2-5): AAGVIQSPRHLIKEKRETATLKCYPIPRHDTVYWYQQGPGQDPQFLISFYEKMQSDKGSIPDRFSAQQFSDYHSELNMSSLELGDSALYFCASSVSVGRGIETQYFGPGTRLLVL.